The 9 T cell receptor beta chains below come from one sample, sequenced in a study of blood T cell repertoires in COVID-19. Assay used: immunoSEQ multiplex PCR; TCRdb lists only in-frame clones, some missing. Here the sample spans 150,000 to 200,000 clones, approximately 79% being singletons. Sequenced material: PBMCs or T cells enriched from blood (not recorded which). The receptors come from a woman aged 55-70 years with acute COVID-19.

V and J are TRBV18 and TRBJ2-1, with 7 bases fitting TRBD2. The CDR3 sequence is 14 residues long. The V gene's germline CDR1 is KGHSH and CDR2 LQKENI. Trimming at V came to 4 bases and at J to 2 bases, leaving 2 bases not matched to a gene. CDR3 protein: CASSLAGAYNEQFF. The CDR3 DNA is TGTGCCAGCTCACTGGCGGGGGCCTACAATGAGCAGTTCTTC.

The chain recombines TRBV5-1 with TRBJ1-2; D remains ambiguous. The length of the CDR3 is 15 residues. CDR1 is SGHRS and CDR2 is YFSETQ in the germline V gene. The ends were cut back, 0 bases at V and 3 bases at J, with 12 bases in the middle. DNA for the CDR3: TGCGCCAGCAGCTTGGATAATGCGGACTACTATGGCTACACCTTC. Translated, it gives CASSLDNADYYGYTF.

The rearrangement uses TRBV30 and TRBJ2-7; D is unresolved. V was shortened by 4 bases and J by 5 bases, with 18 bases between the two germline ends. The CDR3 contains 14 residues. Germline values: CDR1 GTSNPN, CDR2 SVGIG (reference sequence). The CDR3 DNA reads TGTGCCTGGACAACGACTCTTCTTTCGGACGAGCAGTACGTC. Translation: CAWTTTLLSDEQYV.

V gene TRBV18 combines with J gene TRBJ2-7; a weak D match, TRBD1 (5 bases). CDR1 is KGHSH, CDR2 LQKENI, per germline. Trimming stripped 6 bases from V and 5 bases from J, with 17 bases between. The CDR3 is 14 residues long. CDR3 loop: CASSLPGLFHEQYV. The DNA of the CDR3 is TGTGCCAGCTCCCTACCAGGGCTTTTCCACGAGCAGTACGTC.

J is TRBJ1-2 and V is TRBV5-4, with 9 bases lining up with TRBD1. The trim removed 0 bases at V and 10 bases at J, leaving 10 bases unmatched. CDR3 length equals 15 residues. From germline, CDR1 is SGHNT and CDR2 YYREEE (reference sequence). CDR3 bases: TGTGCCAGCAGCTTGGATGGGGGACAGGGCCAGCCCTACACCTTC. Its protein is CASSLDGGQGQPYTF.

The chain uses TRBV19 and TRBJ2-2; the D gene is possibly TRBD1 (6 bases). The CDR3 sequence is 17 residues long. V was cut by 1 base and J by 0 bases, with 12 bases left in between. The germline gives CDR1 LNHDA, CDR2 SQIVND (reference sequence). The chain's CDR3 is CASSIGTAFSNTGELFF. The CDR3 DNA follows: TGTGCCAGTAGTATAGGGACAGCGTTTTCGAACACCGGGGAGCTGTTTTTT.

This rearrangement joins TRBV11-3 to TRBJ2-5; D ambiguous. Deletions cut 1 base from V and 5 bases from J, with 8 bases between. Germline values: CDR1 SGHNT, CDR2 YENEEA. This CDR3 has 13 amino acids. CDR3 nucleotides: TGTGCCAGCAGCTTAGGCCTGAGGGAGACCCAGTACTTC. It encodes CASSLGLRETQYF.

This clone was observed a handful of times. The chain joins TRBV4-3 to TRBJ1-4; D is unclear. Deletions cut 3 bases from V and 7 bases from J, with 21 bases between. CDR3 length: 17 amino acids. The germline CDR1 and CDR2 sequences are LGHNA and YSLEER. CDR3 region: CASSQLGLGSSGEKLFF. CDR3 in DNA: TGCGCCAGCAGCCAGTTGGGGTTGGGGTCTAGCGGTGAAAAACTGTTTTTT.

This clone was observed once. This sequence joins TRBV7-2 and TRBJ2-6; D ambiguous. Trimming took 1 base from V and 0 from J, leaving 10 bases between them. CDR1 is SGHTA, CDR2 FQGNSA, per germline. CDR3 length equals 17 residues. CDR3 sequence: CASSLGRGNSGANVLTF. The CDR3 DNA follows: TGTGCCAGCAGCTTAGGTAGAGGCAACTCTGGGGCCAACGTCCTGACTTTC.